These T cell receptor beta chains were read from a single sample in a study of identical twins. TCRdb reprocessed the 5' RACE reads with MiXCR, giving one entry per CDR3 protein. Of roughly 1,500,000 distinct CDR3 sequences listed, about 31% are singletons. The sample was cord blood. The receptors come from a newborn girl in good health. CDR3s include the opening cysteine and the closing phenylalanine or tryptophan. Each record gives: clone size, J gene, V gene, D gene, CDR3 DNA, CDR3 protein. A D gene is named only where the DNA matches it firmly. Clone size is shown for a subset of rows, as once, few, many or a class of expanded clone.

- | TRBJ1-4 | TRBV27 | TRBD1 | TGTGCCAGCAGTTTGGACAGGGGAAAGGGAAAACTGTTTTTT | CASSLDRGKGKLFF
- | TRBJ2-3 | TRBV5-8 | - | TGTGCCAGCAGCTTGGCCGGACTAGGGGGACTCACAGATACGCAGTATTTT | CASSLAGLGGLTDTQYF
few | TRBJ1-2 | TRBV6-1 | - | TGTGCCAGCACCCAGATGACCTATGGCTACACCTTC | CASTQMTYGYTF
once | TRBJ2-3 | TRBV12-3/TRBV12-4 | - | TGTGCCAGCAGTTTCCGGGGGACCACAGATACGCAGTATTTT | CASSFRGTTDTQYF
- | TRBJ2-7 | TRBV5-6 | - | TGTGCCAGCAGCTTGGGCGGCGCAAGGGCCTACGAGCAGTACTTC | CASSLGGARAYEQYF
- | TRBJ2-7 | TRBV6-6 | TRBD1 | TGTGCCAGCAGTCCAAGGGGGCCCTACCCCTACGAGCAGTACTTC | CASSPRGPYPYEQYF
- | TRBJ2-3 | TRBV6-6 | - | TGTGCCTGCAGCCCCCTAGCGTCCGGGGATACGCAGTATTTT | CACSPLASGDTQYF
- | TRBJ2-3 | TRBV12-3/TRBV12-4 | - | TGTGCCAGCAGTCCCTCTTACTCTAGAGCAGATGCGCAGTATTTT | CASSPSYSRADAQYF
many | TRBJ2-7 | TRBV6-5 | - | TGTGCCAGCAGTTACTCACGGGACTACGAGCAGTACTTC | CASSYSRDYEQYF
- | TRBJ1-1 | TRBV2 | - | TGTGCCAGCATTGGGGATTGGGAGAGGCTCACTGAAGCTTTCTTT | CASIGDWERLTEAFF
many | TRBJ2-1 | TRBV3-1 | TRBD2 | TGTGCCAGCAGCCGCGCTAGCGGGGGCATAAATGAGCAGTTCTTC | CASSRASGGINEQFF
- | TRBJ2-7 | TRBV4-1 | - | TGCGCCAGCAGCCAGCCGTTCAGCGGACCTTCGTACCACAATGAGCAGTACTTC | CASSQPFSGPSYHNEQYF
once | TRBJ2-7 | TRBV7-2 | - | TGTGCCAGCAGCTTTATCGGGGGCCTCTACAATGAGCAGTACTTC | CASSFIGGLYNEQYF
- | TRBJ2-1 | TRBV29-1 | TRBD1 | TGCAGCGTGGCCTTTTGGACAGGGAATACAAGAGCAGCTAATGAGCAGTTCTTC | CSVAFWTGNTRAANEQFF
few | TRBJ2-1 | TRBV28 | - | TGTGCCAGCAGTTCCCAGTTGGGAGCTCGCAATGAGCAGTTCTTC | CASSSQLGARNEQFF
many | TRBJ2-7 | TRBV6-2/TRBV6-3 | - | TGTGCCAGCAGAGAGGACGTCCCGTTGGACCGGTACTACGAGCAGTACTTC | CASREDVPLDRYYEQYF
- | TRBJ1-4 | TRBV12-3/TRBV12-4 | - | TGTGCCAGCAGTTGGGCTTCAGGTGGGGAAAAACTGTTTTTT | CASSWASGGEKLFF
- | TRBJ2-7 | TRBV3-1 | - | TGTGCCAGCAGCCAATCCCTTCCGGGCGAGCAGTACTTC | CASSQSLPGEQYF
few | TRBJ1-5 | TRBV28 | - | TGTGCCAGCAGTTCCGACGGTCGCAATCAGCCCCAGCATTTT | CASSSDGRNQPQHF
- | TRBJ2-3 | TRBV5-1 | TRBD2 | TGCGCCAGCAGCTTGGAGGCGGGAGGGCGGGATACGCAGTATTTT | CASSLEAGGRDTQYF
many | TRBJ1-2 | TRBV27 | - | TGTGCCAGCAGTTTAGGGCCTGGGCTCCTCTATGGCTACACCTTC | CASSLGPGLLYGYTF
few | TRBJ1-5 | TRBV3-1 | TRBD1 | TGTGCCAGCAGCCTGGGACAGTATCAGCCCCAGCATTTT | CASSLGQYQPQHF
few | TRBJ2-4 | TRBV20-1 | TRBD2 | TGCAGTGCTAGAGTTAGCCTAGCGGGGGGGTTAGCCAAAAACATTCAGTACTTC | CSARVSLAGGLAKNIQYF
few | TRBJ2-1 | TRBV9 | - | TGTGCCAGCAGCGTAGAGGCTAGCGTAAACAATGAGCAGTTCTTC | CASSVEASVNNEQFF
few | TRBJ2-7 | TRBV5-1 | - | TGCGCCAGCAGCCTGTCACAAGCGGCTACCTACGAGCAGTACTTC | CASSLSQAATYEQYF
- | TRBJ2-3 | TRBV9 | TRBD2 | TGTGCCAGCAGCGTAGCGGGAGGGATGGACGATACGCAGTATTTT | CASSVAGGMDDTQYF
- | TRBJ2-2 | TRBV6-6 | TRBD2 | TGTGCCAGCAGTTACTCGAATAGCGGGTACACCGGGGAGCTGTTTTTT | CASSYSNSGYTGELFF
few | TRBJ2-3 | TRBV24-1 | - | TGTGCCACCAGTGACTGGGGACTAGATACGCAGTATTTT | CATSDWGLDTQYF
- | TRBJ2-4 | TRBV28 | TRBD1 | TGTGCCAGCAGTCCTTGGACAGGGGAAGCCAAAAACATTCAGTACTTC | CASSPWTGEAKNIQYF
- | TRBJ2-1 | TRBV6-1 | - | TGTGCCAGCAGCGCTAACGTGGGGGGGCCCTACAATGAGCAGTTCTTC | CASSANVGGPYNEQFF